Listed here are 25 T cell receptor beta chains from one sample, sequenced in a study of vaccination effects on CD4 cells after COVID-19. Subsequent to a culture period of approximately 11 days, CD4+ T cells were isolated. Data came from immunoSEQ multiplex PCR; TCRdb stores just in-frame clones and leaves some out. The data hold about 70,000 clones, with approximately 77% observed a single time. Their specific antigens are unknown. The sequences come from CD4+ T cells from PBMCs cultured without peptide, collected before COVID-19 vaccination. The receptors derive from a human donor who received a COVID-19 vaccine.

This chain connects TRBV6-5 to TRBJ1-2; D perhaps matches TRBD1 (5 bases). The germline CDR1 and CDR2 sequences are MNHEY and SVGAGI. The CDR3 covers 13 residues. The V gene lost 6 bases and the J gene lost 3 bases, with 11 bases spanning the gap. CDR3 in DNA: TGTGCCAGCAGCCCCGCAGGGTACTATGGCTACACCTTC. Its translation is CASSPAGYYGYTF.

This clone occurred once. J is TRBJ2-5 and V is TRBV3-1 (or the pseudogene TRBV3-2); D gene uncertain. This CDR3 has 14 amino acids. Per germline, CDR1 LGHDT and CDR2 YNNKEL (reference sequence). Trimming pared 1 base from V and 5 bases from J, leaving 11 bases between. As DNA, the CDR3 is TGTGCCAGCAGCCAAGCTTCAGCCTGGGAGACCCAGTACTTC. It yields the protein CASSQASAWETQYF.

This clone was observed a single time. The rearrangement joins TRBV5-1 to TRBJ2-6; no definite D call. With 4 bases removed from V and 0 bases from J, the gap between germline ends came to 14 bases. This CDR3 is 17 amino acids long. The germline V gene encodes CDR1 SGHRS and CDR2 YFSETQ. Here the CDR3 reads CASSDGVLVSGANVLTF. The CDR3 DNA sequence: TGCGCCAGCAGCGACGGCGTTCTAGTCTCTGGGGCCAACGTCCTGACTTTC.

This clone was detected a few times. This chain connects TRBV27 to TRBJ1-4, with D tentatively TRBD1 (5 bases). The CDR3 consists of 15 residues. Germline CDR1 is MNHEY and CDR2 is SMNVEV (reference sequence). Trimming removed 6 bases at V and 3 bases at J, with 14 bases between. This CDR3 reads CASRGLGRPNEKLFF. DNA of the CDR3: TGTGCCAGCAGGGGGCTGGGGCGGCCTAATGAAAAACTGTTTTTT.

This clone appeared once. CDR3 in amino acids: CASSLTPENTEAFF. The CDR3 region has the DNA TGTGCCAGCAGCTTAACTCCCGAAAACACTGAAGCTTTCTTT. The chain combines TRBV7-3 with TRBJ1-1; D not resolved. Trimming took 0 bases from V and 2 from J, leaving 7 bases between them. The CDR3 runs to 14 residues. CDR1 is SGHTA, CDR2 FQGTGA, per germline.

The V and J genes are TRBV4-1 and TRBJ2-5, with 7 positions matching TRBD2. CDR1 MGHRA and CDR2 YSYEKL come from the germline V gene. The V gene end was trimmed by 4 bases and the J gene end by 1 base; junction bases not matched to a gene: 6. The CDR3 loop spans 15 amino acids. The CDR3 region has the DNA TGCGCCAGCAGCCTGGTAGCGGGCGTCCAAGAGACCCAGTACTTC. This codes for CASSLVAGVQETQYF.

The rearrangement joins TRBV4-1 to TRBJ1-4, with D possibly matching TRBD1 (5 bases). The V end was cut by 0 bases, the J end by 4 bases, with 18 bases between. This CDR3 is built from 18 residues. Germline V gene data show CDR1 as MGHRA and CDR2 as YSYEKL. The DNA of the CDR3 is TGCGCCAGCAGCCAAGATTTAAACTTAGGGGCCGTTAATGAAAAACTGTTTTTT. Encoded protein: CASSQDLNLGAVNEKLFF.

CDR3 loop: CSASHNTEAFF. CDR3 coding DNA: TGCAGTGCTAGTCACAACACTGAAGCTTTCTTT. The rearrangement links TRBV20-1 to TRBJ1-1; D is undetermined. Trimming stripped 3 bases from V and 2 bases from J, with 4 bases between. The length of the CDR3 is 11 residues. Germline V lookup: CDR1 DFQATT, CDR2 SNEGSKA (reference sequence).

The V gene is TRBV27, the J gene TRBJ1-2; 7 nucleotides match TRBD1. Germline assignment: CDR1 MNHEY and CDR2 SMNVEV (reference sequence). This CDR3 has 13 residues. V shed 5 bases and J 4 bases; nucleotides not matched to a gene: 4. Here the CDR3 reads CASSRQGRYGYTF. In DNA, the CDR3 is TGTGCCAGCAGTCGACAGGGACGCTATGGCTACACCTTC.

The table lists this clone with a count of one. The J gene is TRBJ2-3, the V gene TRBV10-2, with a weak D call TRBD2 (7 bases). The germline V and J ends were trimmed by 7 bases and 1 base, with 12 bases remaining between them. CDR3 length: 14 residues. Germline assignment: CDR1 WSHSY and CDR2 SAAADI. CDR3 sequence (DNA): TGCGCCAGCATAAGGGGGAGGGGCACAGATACGCAGTATTTT. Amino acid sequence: CASIRGRGTDTQYF.

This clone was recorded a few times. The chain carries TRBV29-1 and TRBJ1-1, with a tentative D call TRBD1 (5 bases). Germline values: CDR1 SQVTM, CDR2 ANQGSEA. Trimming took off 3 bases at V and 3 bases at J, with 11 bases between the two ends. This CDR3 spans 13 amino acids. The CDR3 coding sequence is TGCAGCGTTGAGATTGGGGGGTACACTGAAGCTTTCTTT. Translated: CSVEIGGYTEAFF.

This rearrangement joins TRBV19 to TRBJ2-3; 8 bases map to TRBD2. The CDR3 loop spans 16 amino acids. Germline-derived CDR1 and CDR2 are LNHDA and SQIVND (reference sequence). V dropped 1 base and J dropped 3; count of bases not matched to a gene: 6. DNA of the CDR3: TGTGCCAGTAGTATAGGTGGCCTAGCGGGTACAGATACGCAGTATTTT. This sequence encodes CASSIGGLAGTDTQYF. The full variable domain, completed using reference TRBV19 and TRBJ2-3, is DGGITQSPKYLFRKEGQNVTLSCEQNLNHDAMYWYRQDPGQGLRLIYYSQIVNDFQKGDIAEGYSVSREKKESFPLTVTSAQKNPTAFYLCASSIGGLAGTDTQYFGPGTRLTVL.

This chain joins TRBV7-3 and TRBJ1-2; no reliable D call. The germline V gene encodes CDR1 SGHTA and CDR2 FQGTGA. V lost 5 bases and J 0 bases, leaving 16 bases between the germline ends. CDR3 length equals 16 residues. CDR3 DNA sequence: TGTGCCAGCAGCCCCACGACCTCGAGGCCTAACTATGGCTACACCTTC. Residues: CASSPTTSRPNYGYTF.

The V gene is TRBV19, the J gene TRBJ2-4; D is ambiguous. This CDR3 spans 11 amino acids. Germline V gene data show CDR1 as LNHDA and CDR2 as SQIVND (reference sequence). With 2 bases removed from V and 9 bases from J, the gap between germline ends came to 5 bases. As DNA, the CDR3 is TGTGCCAGTAGTATAACTGGCATTCAGTACTTC. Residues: CASSITGIQYF.

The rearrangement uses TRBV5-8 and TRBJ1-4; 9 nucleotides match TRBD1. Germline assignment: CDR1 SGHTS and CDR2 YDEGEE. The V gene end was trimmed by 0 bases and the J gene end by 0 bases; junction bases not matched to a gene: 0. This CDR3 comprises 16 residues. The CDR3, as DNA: TGTGCCAGCAGCTTGGGACAGGGGGCAACTAATGAAAAACTGTTTTTT. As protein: CASSLGQGATNEKLFF.

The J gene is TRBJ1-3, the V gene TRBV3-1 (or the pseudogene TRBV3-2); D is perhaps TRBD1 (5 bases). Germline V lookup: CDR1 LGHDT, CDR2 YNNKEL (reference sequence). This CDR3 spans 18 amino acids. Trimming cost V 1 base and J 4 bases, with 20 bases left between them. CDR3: CASSQGLGRGEGGNTIYF. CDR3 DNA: TGTGCCAGCAGCCAAGGTCTGGGGCGAGGGGAAGGAGGAAACACCATATATTTT.

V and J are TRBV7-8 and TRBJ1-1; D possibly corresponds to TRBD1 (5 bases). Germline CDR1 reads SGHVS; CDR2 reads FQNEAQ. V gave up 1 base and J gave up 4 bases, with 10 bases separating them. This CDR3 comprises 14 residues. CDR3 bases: TGTGCCAGCAGCTTAGGCCGGGGCGGCACTGAAGCTTTCTTT. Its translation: CASSLGRGGTEAFF.

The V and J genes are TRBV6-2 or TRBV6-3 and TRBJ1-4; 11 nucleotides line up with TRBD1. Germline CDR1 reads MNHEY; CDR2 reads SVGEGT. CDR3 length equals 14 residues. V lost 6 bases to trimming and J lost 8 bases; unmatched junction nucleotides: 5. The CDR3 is CASSRTGGGEKLFF. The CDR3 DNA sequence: TGTGCCAGCAGCCGGACAGGGGGCGGCGAAAAACTGTTTTTT.

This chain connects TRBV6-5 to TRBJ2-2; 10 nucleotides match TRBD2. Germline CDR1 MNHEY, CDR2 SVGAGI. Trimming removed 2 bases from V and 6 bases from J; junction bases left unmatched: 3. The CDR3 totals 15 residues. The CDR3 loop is CASSYQRGGPGELFF. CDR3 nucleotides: TGTGCCAGCAGTTACCAGCGGGGGGGCCCCGGGGAGCTGTTTTTT.

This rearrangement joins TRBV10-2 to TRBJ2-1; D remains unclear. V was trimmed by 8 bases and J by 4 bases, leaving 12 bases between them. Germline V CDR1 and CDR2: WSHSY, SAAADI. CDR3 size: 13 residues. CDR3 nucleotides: TGCGCCAGCCAGTTTTCCGAGTACAATGAGCAGTTCTTC. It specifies CASQFSEYNEQFF.

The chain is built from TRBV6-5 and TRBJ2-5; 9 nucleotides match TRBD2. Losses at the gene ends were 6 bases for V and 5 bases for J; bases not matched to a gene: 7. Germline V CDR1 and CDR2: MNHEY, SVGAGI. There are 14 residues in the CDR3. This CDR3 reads CASRTSGGWETQYF. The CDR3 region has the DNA TGTGCCAGCAGGACCAGCGGGGGGTGGGAGACCCAGTACTTC.

CDR3 nucleotide sequence: TGTGCCAGCAGTTTTTCGGACACGTATGGCTACACCTTC. Encoded protein: CASSFSDTYGYTF. The gene calls are TRBV28 and TRBJ1-2; a possible D gene is TRBD1 (5 bases). The CDR3 has 13 residues. CDR1 and CDR2 from the germline V gene are MDHEN and SYDVKM. V gave up 3 bases and J gave up 5 bases, with 10 bases separating them.

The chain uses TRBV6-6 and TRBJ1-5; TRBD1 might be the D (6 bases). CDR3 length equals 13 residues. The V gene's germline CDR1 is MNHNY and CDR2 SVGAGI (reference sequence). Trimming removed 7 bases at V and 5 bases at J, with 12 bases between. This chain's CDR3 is CASNDRRDQPQHF. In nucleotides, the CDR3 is TGTGCCAGCAATGACAGGCGCGATCAGCCCCAGCATTTT.

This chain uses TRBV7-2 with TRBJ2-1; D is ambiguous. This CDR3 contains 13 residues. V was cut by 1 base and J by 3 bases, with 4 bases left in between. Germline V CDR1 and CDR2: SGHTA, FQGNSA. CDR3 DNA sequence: TGTGCCAGCAGCTTAGAAGTCTACAATGAGCAGTTCTTC. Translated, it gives CASSLEVYNEQFF.

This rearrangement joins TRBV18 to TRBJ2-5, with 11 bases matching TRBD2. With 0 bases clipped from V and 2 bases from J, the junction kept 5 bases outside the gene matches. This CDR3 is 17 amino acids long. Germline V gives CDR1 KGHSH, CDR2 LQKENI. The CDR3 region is CASSPPGLAGLQETQYF. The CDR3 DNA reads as TGTGCCAGCTCACCACCCGGACTAGCGGGTCTTCAAGAGACCCAGTACTTC. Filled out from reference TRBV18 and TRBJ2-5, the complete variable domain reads NAGVMQNPRHLVRRRGQEARLRCSPMKGHSHVYWYRQLPEEGLKFMVYLQKENIIDESGMPKERFSAEFPKEGPSILRIQQVVRGDSAAYFCASSPPGLAGLQETQYFGPGTRLLVL.